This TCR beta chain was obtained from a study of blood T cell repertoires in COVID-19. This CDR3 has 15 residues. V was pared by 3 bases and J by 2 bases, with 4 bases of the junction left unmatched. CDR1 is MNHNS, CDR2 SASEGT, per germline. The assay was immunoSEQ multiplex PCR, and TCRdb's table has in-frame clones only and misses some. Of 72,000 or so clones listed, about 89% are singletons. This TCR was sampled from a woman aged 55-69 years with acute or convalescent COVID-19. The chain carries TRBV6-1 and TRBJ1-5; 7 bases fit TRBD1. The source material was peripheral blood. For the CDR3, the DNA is TGTGCCAGCAGTGACAACAGGGGAGGCAATCAGCCCCAGCATTTT. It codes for CASSDNRGGNQPQHF.